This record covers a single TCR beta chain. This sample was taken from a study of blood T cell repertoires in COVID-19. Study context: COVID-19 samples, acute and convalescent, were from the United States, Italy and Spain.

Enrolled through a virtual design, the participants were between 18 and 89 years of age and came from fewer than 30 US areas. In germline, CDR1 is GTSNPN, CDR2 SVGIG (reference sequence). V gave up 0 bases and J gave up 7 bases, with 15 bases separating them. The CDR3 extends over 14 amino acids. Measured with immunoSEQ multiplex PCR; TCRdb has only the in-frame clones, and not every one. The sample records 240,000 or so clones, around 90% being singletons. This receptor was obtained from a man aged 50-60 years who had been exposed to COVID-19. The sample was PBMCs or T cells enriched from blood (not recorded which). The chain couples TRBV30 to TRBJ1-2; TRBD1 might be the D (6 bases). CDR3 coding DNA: TGTGCCTGGAGTGTATTTAACAGGGCGACTGGCTACACCTTC. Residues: CAWSVFNRATGYTF.